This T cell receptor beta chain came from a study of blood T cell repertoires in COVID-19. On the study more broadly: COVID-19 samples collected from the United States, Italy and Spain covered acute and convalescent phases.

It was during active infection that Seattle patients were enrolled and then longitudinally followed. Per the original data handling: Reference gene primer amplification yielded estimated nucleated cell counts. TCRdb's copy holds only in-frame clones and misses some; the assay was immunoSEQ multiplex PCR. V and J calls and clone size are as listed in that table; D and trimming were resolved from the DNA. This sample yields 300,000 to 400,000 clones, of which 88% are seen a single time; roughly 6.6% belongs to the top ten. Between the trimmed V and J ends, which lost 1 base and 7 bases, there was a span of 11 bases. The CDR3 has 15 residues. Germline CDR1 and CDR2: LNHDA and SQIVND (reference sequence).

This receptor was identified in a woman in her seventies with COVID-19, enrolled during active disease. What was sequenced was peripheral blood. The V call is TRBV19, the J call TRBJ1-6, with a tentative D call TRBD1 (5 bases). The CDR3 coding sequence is TGTGCCAGTAGTATAGGCAGGGAAGTGAATTCACCCCTCCACTTT. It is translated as CASSIGREVNSPLHF.